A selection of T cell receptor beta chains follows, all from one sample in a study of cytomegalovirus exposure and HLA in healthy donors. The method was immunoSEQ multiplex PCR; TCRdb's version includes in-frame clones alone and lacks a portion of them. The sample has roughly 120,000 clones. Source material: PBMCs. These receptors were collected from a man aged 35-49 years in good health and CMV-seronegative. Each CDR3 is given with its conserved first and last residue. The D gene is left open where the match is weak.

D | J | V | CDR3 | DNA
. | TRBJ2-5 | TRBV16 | CASTAHPEETQYF | TGTGCCAGCACCGCACACCCCGAAGAGACCCAGTACTTC
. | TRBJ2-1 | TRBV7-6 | CASSFSGDEQFF | TGTGCCAGCAGCTTTTCAGGCGATGAGCAGTTCTTC
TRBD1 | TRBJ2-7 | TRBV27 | CASSLRVGTVSYEQYF | TGTGCCAGCAGTTTAAGAGTTGGGACAGTCTCCTACGAGCAGTACTTC
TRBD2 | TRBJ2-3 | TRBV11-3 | CASRQGLTGVGDTQYF | TGTGCCAGCAGGCAGGGACTAACCGGTGTAGGAGATACGCAGTATTTT
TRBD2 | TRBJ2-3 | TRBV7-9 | CASSSGLAGGKDTQYF | TGTGCCAGCAGCTCCGGACTAGCGGGAGGGAAAGATACGCAGTATTTT
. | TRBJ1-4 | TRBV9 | CASSVALGGAEKLFF | TGTGCCAGCAGCGTAGCTCTGGGGGGGGCTGAAAAACTGTTTTTT
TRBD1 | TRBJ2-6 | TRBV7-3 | CASSFETGSSGANVLTF | TGTGCCAGCAGCTTTGAGACAGGGAGCTCTGGGGCCAACGTCCTGACTTTC
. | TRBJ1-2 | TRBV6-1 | CASSETVNYGYTF | TGTGCCAGCAGCGAGACAGTTAACTATGGCTACACCTTC
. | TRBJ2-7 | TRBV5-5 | CASSFAPRGEQYF | TGTGCCAGCAGCTTCGCCCCCCGAGGCGAGCAGTACTTC
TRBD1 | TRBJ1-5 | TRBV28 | CASRSGTGGQPQHF | TGTGCCAGCAGGTCCGGGACAGGGGGTCAGCCCCAGCATTTT
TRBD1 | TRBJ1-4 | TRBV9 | CASSVEDRGNEKLFF | TGTGCCAGCAGCGTAGAGGACAGGGGGAATGAAAAACTGTTTTTT
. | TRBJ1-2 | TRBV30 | CAWSEGLDNYGYTF | TGTGCCTGGAGTGAGGGGCTCGACAACTATGGCTACACCTTC
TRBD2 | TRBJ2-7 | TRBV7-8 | CASSPPRQLAGALHEQYF | TGTGCCAGCAGCCCCCCGCGGCAACTAGCGGGAGCTCTACACGAGCAGTACTTC
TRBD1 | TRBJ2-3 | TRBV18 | CASSQYRGSSTDTQYF | TGTGCCAGCTCACAGTACAGGGGGTCTTCCACAGATACGCAGTATTTT